Below, one T cell receptor (beta chain) is given with its context. Trimming took 3 bases from V and 2 from J, leaving 11 bases between them. CDR3 length: 15 amino acids. The V gene's germline CDR1 is MGHRA and CDR2 YSYEKL. A second 7 to 11 cycle PCR used barcoded and J-beta primers. TCRdb redid the calling of the 5' RACE reads with MiXCR, one entry per CDR3 protein. The sample yields 600,000 to 850,000 distinct CDR3 sequences, approximately 25% seen once. This entry is derived from a study of blood T cells in healthy people across ages. This same sample was also part of a study on T cells of mothers and their children. That report adds: Random nucleotides (2-4) and sample barcodes were added by the M1S primer used in the second PCR.

V gene TRBV4-1 combines with J gene TRBJ2-1; possible D gene TRBD2, 6 bases. The source material was blood. This TCR was sampled from a boy between 10 and 17 years old in good health. CDR3 loop: CASSQTGAAYNEQFF. Here the CDR3 DNA reads TGCGCCAGCAGCCAGACGGGAGCGGCCTACAATGAGCAGTTCTTC.